The present entry profiles one T cell receptor (beta chain) with its context. The antigen is undetermined. This entry belongs to a study of cytomegalovirus exposure and HLA in healthy donors. Background on the study: Later, an analysis reported that the 130 or so validation repertoires had used the same platform as the roughly 700 first-cohort repertoires. Findings and limits, study-wide: The authors listed 150 or so TCR beta chains as cytomegalovirus-associated.

The germline V and J ends were trimmed by 6 bases and 0 bases, with 8 bases remaining between them. From germline, CDR1 is MNHEY and CDR2 SVGAGI. This CDR3 spans 13 amino acids. Clones were read by immunoSEQ multiplex PCR, and TCRdb kept only the in-frame ones, dropping some. The sample consists of 71,000 or so clones, about 94% of them appearing once. This receptor was obtained from a man aged 18 to 35 in good health and CMV-seropositive. The J gene is TRBJ1-1, the V gene TRBV6-5; D is possibly TRBD1 (5 bases). Sample: PBMCs. CDR3 region: CASREQVNTEAFF. CDR3 in DNA: TGTGCCAGCAGGGAACAGGTGAACACTGAAGCTTTCTTT.